Presented here are 10 T cell receptor beta chains from one specimen sequenced in a study of regulatory T cells in long-lasting Graves disease. Time point here: newly diagnosed GD, antithyroid drugs for less than 3 months. Extracted RNA from PBMCs served as the source of the TCR library. Library construction for TCR beta used iRepertoire HTBI primers and Arm-PCR of CDR3 regions. TCRdb re-derived calls from the multiplex PCR reads in MiXCR, one entry per CDR3 protein. The sample has approximately 470,000 distinct CDR3 sequences, 16% seen once. These data were also filed under a second study, of T cells in Graves' hyperthyroidism and ophthalmopathy.

Source: peripheral blood mononuclear cells (PBMCs), taken at new diagnosis, from a patient treated with antithyroid drugs. These receptor sequences come from a man aged 40-49 years with Graves disease.

The J gene is TRBJ2-1, the V gene TRBV12-3 or TRBV12-4, with a weak D call TRBD2 (5 bases). Trimming left V 4 bases short and J 2 bases short, with 9 bases between. The CDR3 contains 14 residues. The CDR3, as DNA: TGTGCCAGCAGTTCAGCGGCCGCCTACAATGAGCAGTTCTTC. Translating it yields CASSSAAAYNEQFF.

The chain couples TRBV20-1 to TRBJ1-2; no firm D call. The CDR3 covers 17 residues. Germline CDR1 reads DFQATT; CDR2 reads SNEGSKA (reference sequence). V was trimmed by 6 bases and J by 0 bases, leaving 23 bases between them. The CDR3 DNA reads as TGCAGTGCCCCCCCCGGGGTGATGGGAGAAACTAACTATGGCTACACCTTC. This gives the protein CSAPPGVMGETNYGYTF.

J is TRBJ1-4 and V is TRBV12-3 or TRBV12-4, with D perhaps matching TRBD1 (5 bases). The ends were cut back, 1 base at V and 3 bases at J, with 9 bases in the middle. The CDR3 spans 15 residues. CDR3 in amino acids: CASSLGGAPNEKLFF. CDR3 bases: TGTGCCAGCAGTTTAGGAGGGGCTCCTAATGAAAAACTGTTTTTT.

This clonotype was recorded at least ten times. The rearrangement uses TRBV11-2 and TRBJ2-7, with D possibly called TRBD1 or TRBD2 (5 bases each). V was pared by 2 bases and J by 2 bases, with 13 bases between. The germline gives CDR1 SGHAT, CDR2 FQNNGV. The CDR3 spans 15 residues. As DNA, the CDR3 is TGTGCCAGCAGCTTAATAGGGACGGGCCCCTACGAGCAGTACTTC. Its translation is CASSLIGTGPYEQYF.

The chain employs TRBV9 and TRBJ2-7, with D possibly called TRBD1 or TRBD2 (5 bases each). Germline loops: CDR1 SGDLS, CDR2 YYNGEE. CDR3 size: 14 residues. Deletions cut 3 bases from V and 6 bases from J, with 16 bases between. The CDR3 coding sequence is TGTGCCAGCAGCGCCACGGCCTCTGGGGGCGAGCAGTACTTC. Amino acid sequence: CASSATASGGEQYF.

J is TRBJ2-3 and V is TRBV19; D uncertain. The CDR3 runs 14 residues. Germline V CDR1 and CDR2: LNHDA, SQIVND (reference sequence). Trimming cost V 4 bases and J 2 bases, with 10 bases left between them. CDR3 DNA: TGTGCCAGTAGTACCACACGGGCCACAGATACGCAGTATTTT. Translating gives CASSTTRATDTQYF.

This clonotype was recorded at least ten times. The chain is built from TRBV2 and TRBJ2-4; D unresolved. The CDR3 length is 15 residues. The germline CDR1 and CDR2 sequences are SNHLY and FYNNEI. V lost 2 bases and J 0 bases, leaving 8 bases between the germline ends. CDR3 loop: CASSEQRVAKNIQYF. In DNA, the CDR3 is TGTGCCAGCAGTGAACAGCGAGTAGCCAAAAACATTCAGTACTTC.

This clonotype was seen ten or more times. The chain is built from TRBV5-1 and TRBJ2-1; the match to TRBD2 covers 9 bases. The V and J ends lost 1 base and 0 bases, in that order; junction bases with no gene match: 11. The CDR3 is 19 residues long. The germline V gene encodes CDR1 SGHRS and CDR2 YFSETQ. CDR3 region: CASSLTSGRLPSSYNEQFF. CDR3 bases: TGCGCCAGCAGCTTGACTAGCGGGCGACTACCAAGCTCCTACAATGAGCAGTTCTTC.

This clonotype came up many times. This chain links TRBV5-1 with TRBJ2-4, with 7 positions matching TRBD2. CDR1 and CDR2 (germline): SGHRS, YFSETQ. V gave up 0 bases and J gave up 5 bases; unmatched junction bases: 5. This CDR3 is built from 15 residues. The CDR3 DNA sequence: TGCGCCAGCAGCTTGGATCTCCGGGAGGAAAACATTCAGTACTTC. Its protein product is CASSLDLREENIQYF. Full variable domain (outside the CDR3, taken from reference TRBV5-1 and TRBJ2-4): KAGVTQTPRYLIKTRGQQVTLSCSPISGHRSVSWYQQTPGQGLQFLFEYFSETQRNKGNFPGRFSGRQFSNSRSEMNVSTLELGDSALYLCASSLDLREENIQYFGAGTRLSVL.

This clonotype occurred many times. The rearrangement links TRBV2 to TRBJ1-5; D remains ambiguous. V lost 2 bases and J lost 7, with 12 bases in between. CDR3 length: 14 residues. The germline CDR1 and CDR2 sequences are SNHLY and FYNNEI. CDR3 loop: CASSEISSLQPQHF. The CDR3 DNA reads TGTGCCAGCAGTGAAATAAGTTCCCTACAGCCCCAGCATTTT.